This TCR beta chain derives from a study of T cell responses to AZD1222 COVID-19 vaccine. Study observations and caveats: Spike as a whole was targeted by vaccine-associated CD4 TCRs, dominant at 160-218 and 743-854.

Second doses at about 4 or about 12 weeks were pooled. This CDR3 comprises 13 residues. Trimming took 3 bases from V and 7 from J, leaving 12 bases between them. CDR1 is MDHEN, CDR2 SYDVKM, per germline. Method: immunoSEQ multiplex PCR; TCRdb's copy keeps in-frame clones and lacks some. Of tens of thousands of clones listed, more than 85% are singletons. Concerning this clone itself: Its antigen is not known.

This TCR was sampled from an adult who received the AZD1222 COVID-19 vaccine. The V and J genes are TRBV28 and TRBJ1-1; D is possibly TRBD1 (5 bases). The source material was peripheral blood, sampled 28 days after the second AZD1222 dose. CDR3 residues: CASSLGGTGEAFF. CDR3 in DNA: TGTGCCAGCAGTTTGGGGGGAACCGGTGAAGCTTTCTTT. Drawing the rest from reference TRBV28 and TRBJ1-1, the complete variable domain is DVKVTQSSRYLVKRTGEKVFLECVQDMDHENMFWYRQDPGLGLRLIYFSYDVKMKEKGDIPEGYSVSREKKERFSLILESASTNQTSMYLCASSLGGTGEAFFGQGTRLTVV.